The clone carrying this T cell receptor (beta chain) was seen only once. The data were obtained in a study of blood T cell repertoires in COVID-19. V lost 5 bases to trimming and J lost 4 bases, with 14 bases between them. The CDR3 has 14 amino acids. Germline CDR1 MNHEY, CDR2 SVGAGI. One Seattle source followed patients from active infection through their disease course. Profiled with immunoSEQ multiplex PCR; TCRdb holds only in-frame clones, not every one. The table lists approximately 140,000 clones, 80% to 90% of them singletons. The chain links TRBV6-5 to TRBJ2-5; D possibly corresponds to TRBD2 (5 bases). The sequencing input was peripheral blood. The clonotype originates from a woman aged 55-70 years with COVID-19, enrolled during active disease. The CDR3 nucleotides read TGTGCCAGCAGTAAGTCGACTACCCGAGAGACCCAGTACTTC. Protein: CASSKSTTRETQYF.